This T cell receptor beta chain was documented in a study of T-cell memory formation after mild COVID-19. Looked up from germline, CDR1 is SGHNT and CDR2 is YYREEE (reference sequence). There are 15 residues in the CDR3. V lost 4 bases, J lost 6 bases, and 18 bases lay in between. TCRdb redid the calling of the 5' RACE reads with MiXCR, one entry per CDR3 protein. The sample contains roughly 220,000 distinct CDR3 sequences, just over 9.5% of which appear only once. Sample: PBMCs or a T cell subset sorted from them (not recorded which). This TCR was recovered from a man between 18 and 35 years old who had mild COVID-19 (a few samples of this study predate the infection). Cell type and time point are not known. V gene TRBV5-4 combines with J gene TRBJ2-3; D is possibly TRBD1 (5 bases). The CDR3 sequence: CASSLQQDQADTQYF. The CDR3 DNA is TGTGCCAGCAGCCTCCAACAGGACCAGGCGGATACGCAGTATTTT. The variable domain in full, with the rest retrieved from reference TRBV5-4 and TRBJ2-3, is ETGVTQSPTHLIKTRGQQVTLRCSSQSGHNTVSWYQQALGQGPQFIFQYYREEENGRGNFPPRFSGLQFPNYSSELNVNALELDDSALYLCASSLQQDQADTQYFGPGTRLTVL.